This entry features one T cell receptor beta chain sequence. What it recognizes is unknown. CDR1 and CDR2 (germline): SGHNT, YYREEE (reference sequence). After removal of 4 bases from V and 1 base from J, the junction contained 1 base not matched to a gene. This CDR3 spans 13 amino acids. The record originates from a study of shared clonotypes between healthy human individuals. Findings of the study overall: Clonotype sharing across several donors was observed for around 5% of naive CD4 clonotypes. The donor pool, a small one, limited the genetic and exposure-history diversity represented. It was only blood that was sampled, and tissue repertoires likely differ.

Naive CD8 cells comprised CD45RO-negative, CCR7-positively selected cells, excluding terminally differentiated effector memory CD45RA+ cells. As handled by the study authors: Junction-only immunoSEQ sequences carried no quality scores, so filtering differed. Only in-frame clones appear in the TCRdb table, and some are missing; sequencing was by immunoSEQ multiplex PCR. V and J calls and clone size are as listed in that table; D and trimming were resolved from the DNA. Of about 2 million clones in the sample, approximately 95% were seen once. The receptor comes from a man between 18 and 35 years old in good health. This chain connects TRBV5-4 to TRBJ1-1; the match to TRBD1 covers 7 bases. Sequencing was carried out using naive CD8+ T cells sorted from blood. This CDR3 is CASSQGENTEAFF. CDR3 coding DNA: TGTGCCAGCAGCCAGGGGGAGAACACTGAAGCTTTCTTT.